Following are 12 T cell receptor beta chains from one sample sequenced in a study of PD-1 blockade in classical Hodgkin lymphoma. Assay used: immunoSEQ multiplex PCR; TCRdb lists only in-frame clones, some missing. The sample gives around 91,000 clones, roughly 76% of which show up once; 15% to 20% is in the top ten. Every single patient, without exception, relapsed after autologous stem cell transplantation, and brentuximab vedotin exposure varied. The sequencing used peripheral blood mononuclear cells (PBMCs), collected before the second cycle of nivolumab. The receptors were gathered from a human donor with classical Hodgkin lymphoma.

This clone was recorded only once. The CDR3 region is CASSPHSGTTTELNTEAFF. The CDR3 coding sequence is TGCGCCAGCAGCCCCCATTCCGGGACAACAACTGAATTGAACACTGAAGCTTTCTTT. The chain recombines TRBV5-1 with TRBJ1-1; a possible D gene is TRBD1 (6 bases). CDR3 length equals 19 residues. V lost 4 bases and J 0 bases, leaving 25 bases between the germline ends. The germline gives CDR1 SGHRS, CDR2 YFSETQ. Full variable domain (outside the CDR3, taken from reference TRBV5-1 and TRBJ1-1): KAGVTQTPRYLIKTRGQQVTLSCSPISGHRSVSWYQQTPGQGLQFLFEYFSETQRNKGNFPGRFSGRQFSNSRSEMNVSTLELGDSALYLCASSPHSGTTTELNTEAFFGQGTRLTVV.

The rearrangement links TRBV30 to TRBJ2-3, with D possibly TRBD2 on 6 matching bases. Trimming took 1 base from V and 8 from J, leaving 10 bases between them. This CDR3 region has 12 residues. Per germline, CDR1 GTSNPN and CDR2 SVGIG (reference sequence). In nucleotides, the CDR3 is TGTGCCTGGAGTGCGGTGGAGGGTACGCAGTATTTT. This encodes CAWSAVEGTQYF. The complete variable domain, with remaining parts taken from reference TRBV30 and TRBJ2-3, reads SQTIHQWPATLVQPVGSPLSLECTVEGTSNPNLYWYRQAAGRGLQLLFYSVGIGQISSEVPQNLSASRPQDRQFILSSKKLLLSDSGFYLCAWSAVEGTQYFGPGTRLTVL.

As concerns this clone: At the DNA level, this CDR3 is encoded by other sequences in the same sample as well. The chain combines TRBV7-6 with TRBJ1-1; D remains ambiguous. V was cut by 4 bases and J by 1 base, with 7 bases left in between. Per germline, CDR1 SGHVS and CDR2 FNYEAQ. The CDR3 has 13 amino acids. CDR3 bases: TGTGCCAGCAGCTCTGATACGAACACTGAAGCTTTCTTT. Residues: CASSSDTNTEAFF. The complete variable domain, with remaining parts taken from reference TRBV7-6 and TRBJ1-1, reads GAGVSQSPRYKVTKRGQDVALRCDPISGHVSLYWYRQALGQGPEFLTYFNYEAQQDKSGLPNDRFSAERPEGSISTLTIQRTEQRDSAMYRCASSSDTNTEAFFGQGTRLTVV.

This rearrangement joins TRBV5-4 to TRBJ2-1, with 8 bases that match TRBD2. The CDR3 covers 16 residues. Unmatched junction bases numbered 8, after V lost 2 bases and J lost 4 bases. CDR1 and CDR2 from the germline V gene are SGHNT and YYREEE (reference sequence). The CDR3: CASSLATSVEYNEQFF. CDR3 in DNA: TGTGCCAGCAGCTTAGCGACTAGCGTCGAGTACAATGAGCAGTTCTTC.

The DNA of the CDR3 is TGCAGCGTTGATGGACTAGCGGACACAGATACGCAGTATTTT. This gives the protein CSVDGLADTDTQYF. The rearrangement uses TRBV29-1 and TRBJ2-3, with 10 bases matching TRBD2. J was trimmed by 2 bases and V by 3 bases; bases with no gene match: 2. Per germline, CDR1 SQVTM and CDR2 ANQGSEA. The CDR3 consists of 14 residues.

This chain uses TRBV7-2 with TRBJ1-3, with a tentative D call TRBD1 (5 bases). The germline CDR1 and CDR2 sequences are SGHTA and FQGNSA. The CDR3 runs to 14 residues. With 4 bases removed from V and 4 bases from J, the gap between germline ends came to 11 bases. Here the CDR3 reads CASSSRGVGNTIYF. The CDR3 DNA follows: TGTGCCAGCAGCTCACGGGGGGTAGGAAACACCATATATTTT.

The chain combines TRBV4-3 with TRBJ2-3; D unresolved. This CDR3 region has 13 residues. V was cut by 6 bases and J by 2 bases, with 9 bases left in between. CDR1 is LGHNA and CDR2 is YSLEER in the germline V gene. The CDR3 spells CASSQTYTDTQYF. The CDR3 DNA reads TGCGCCAGCAGTCAGACTTACACAGATACGCAGTATTTT.

The chain links TRBV5-6 to TRBJ1-1, with D possibly matching TRBD1 (6 bases). This CDR3 is 14 amino acids long. The germline CDR1 and CDR2 sequences are SGHDT and YYEEEE. The V end lost 1 base, the J end lost 5 bases, and 12 bases lay between the germline ends. CDR3 nucleotide sequence: TGTGCCAGCAGCTTGCAGGGGCTAGGGACTGAAGCTTTCTTT. It encodes CASSLQGLGTEAFF.

This clone was picked up a small number of times. V and J are TRBV5-6 and TRBJ1-5; D is ambiguous. Germline V gene sequence: CDR1 SGHDT, CDR2 YYEEEE. The CDR3 is made up of 12 amino acids. V was trimmed by 0 bases and J by 6 bases, leaving 4 bases between them. The CDR3 DNA sequence: TGTGCCAGCAGCTTGGTAGGTCAGCCCCAGCATTTT. Its protein is CASSLVGQPQHF.

The chain couples TRBV5-1 to TRBJ2-3; 8 nucleotides match TRBD2. V shed 8 bases, J shed 4 bases, and the junction held 12 bases outside the gene matches. CDR1 SGHRS and CDR2 YFSETQ come from the germline V gene. The CDR3 has 15 residues. CDR3 region: CASSPRAGAPDTQYF. The CDR3 DNA reads TGCGCCAGTTCCCCCCGAGCGGGAGCACCAGATACGCAGTATTTT.

The rearrangement joins TRBV29-1 to TRBJ1-5, with 7 nucleotides matching TRBD1. Trimming cost V 6 bases and J 5 bases; bases outside gene matches: 7. CDR3 size: 13 residues. Germline V gives CDR1 SQVTM, CDR2 ANQGSEA. The CDR3 loop is CSVVTGRDQPQHF. CDR3 bases: TGCAGCGTAGTGACAGGGCGGGATCAGCCCCAGCATTTT.

This clone was counted once. The rearrangement uses TRBV7-9 and TRBJ2-7; no reliable D call. The CDR3 consists of 10 residues. V was clipped by 9 bases and J by 6 bases, with 9 bases between them. Germline lookup yields CDR1 SEHNR and CDR2 FQNEAQ (reference sequence). CDR3 DNA sequence: TGTGCCAGTGGGGAAATCGAGCAGTACTTC. Translating gives CASGEIEQYF.